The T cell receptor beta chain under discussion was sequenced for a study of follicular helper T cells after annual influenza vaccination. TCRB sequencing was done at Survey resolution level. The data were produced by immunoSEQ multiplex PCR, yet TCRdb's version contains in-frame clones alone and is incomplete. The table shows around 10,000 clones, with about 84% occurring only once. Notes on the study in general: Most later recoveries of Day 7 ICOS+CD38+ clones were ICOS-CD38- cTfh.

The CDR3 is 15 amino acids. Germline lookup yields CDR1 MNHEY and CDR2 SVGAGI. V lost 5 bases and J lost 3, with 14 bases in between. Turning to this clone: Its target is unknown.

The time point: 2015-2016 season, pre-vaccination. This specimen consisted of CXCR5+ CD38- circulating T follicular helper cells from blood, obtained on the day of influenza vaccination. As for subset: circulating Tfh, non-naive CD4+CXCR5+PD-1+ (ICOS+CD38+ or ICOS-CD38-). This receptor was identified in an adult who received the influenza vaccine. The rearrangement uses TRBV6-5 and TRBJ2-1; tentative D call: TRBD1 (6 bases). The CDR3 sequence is CASSRQAINYNEQFF. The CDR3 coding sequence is TGTGCCAGCAGTCGACAGGCGATTAACTACAATGAGCAGTTCTTC.